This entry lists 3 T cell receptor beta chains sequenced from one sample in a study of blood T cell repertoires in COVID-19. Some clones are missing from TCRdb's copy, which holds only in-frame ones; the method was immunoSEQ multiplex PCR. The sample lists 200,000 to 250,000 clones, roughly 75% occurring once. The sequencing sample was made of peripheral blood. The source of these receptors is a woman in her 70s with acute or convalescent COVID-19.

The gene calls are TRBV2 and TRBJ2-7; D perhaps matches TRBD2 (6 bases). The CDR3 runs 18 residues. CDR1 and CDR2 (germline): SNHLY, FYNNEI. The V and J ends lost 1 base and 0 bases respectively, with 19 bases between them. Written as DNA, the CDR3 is TGTGCCAGCAGTGAAGGGAGGGGCGGGTTTACCAGCTCCTACGAGCAGTACTTC. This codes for CASSEGRGGFTSSYEQYF.

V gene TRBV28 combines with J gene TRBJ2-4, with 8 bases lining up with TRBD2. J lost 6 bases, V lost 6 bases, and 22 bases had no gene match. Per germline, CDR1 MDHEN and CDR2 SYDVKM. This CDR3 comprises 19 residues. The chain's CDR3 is CASRPSELGSGTMGNIQYF. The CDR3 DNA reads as TGTGCCAGCAGGCCCTCGGAGCTCGGTAGCGGGACGATGGGAAACATTCAGTACTTC. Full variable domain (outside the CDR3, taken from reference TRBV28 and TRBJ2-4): DVKVTQSSRYLVKRTGEKVFLECVQDMDHENMFWYRQDPGLGLRLIYFSYDVKMKEKGDIPEGYSVSREKKERFSLILESASTNQTSMYLCASRPSELGSGTMGNIQYFGAGTRLSVL.

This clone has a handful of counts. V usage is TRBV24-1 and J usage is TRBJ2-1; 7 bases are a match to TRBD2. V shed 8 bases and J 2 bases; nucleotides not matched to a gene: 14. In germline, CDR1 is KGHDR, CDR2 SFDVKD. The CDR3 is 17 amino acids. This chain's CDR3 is CATKGRSYLAAYNEQFF. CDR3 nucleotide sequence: TGTGCCACCAAGGGGAGGTCGTACCTAGCGGCCTACAATGAGCAGTTCTTC.